Each of the 2 T cell receptor beta chains below was sequenced from the same sample in a study of blood T cell repertoires in COVID-19 (dated by TCRdb to about 2020). Library method: the immunoSEQ multiplex PCR assay. TCRdb carries this immuneACCESS record with in-frame sequences only. Its versions omit some clonotypes, under half of them owing to an unresolved V gene in the studies checked, with the rest unexplained. Recorded for this sample are about 120,000 clones; around four fifths of them occurred a single time. The biggest ten clones account for about 2.2% of the sample. Material: peripheral blood. The receptors stem from a man under 40 with acute or convalescent COVID-19.

The J gene is TRBJ1-1, the V gene TRBV2, with 10 bases identical to TRBD1. V trimming: 4 bases; J trimming: 1 base; junction bases outside the gene matches: 0. The CDR3 totals 14 residues. Germline-derived CDR1 and CDR2 are SNHLY and FYNNEI. The CDR3 spells CASSGDRGNTEAFF. Here the CDR3 DNA reads TGTGCCAGCAGTGGGGACAGGGGGAACACTGAAGCTTTCTTT.

The V gene is TRBV11-1, the J gene TRBJ2-1; D may be TRBD1 (6 bases). Germline V gene lookup returns CDR1 SGHAT and CDR2 FQDESV (reference sequence). The CDR3 is 13 amino acids. V dropped 6 bases and J dropped 4 bases, with 10 bases sitting between them. CDR3 DNA sequence: TGTGCCAGCAGTTATACAGGGTACAATGAGCAGTTCTTC. It specifies CASSYTGYNEQFF.